The 7 T cell receptor beta chains reported below all come from one sample, sequenced in a study of Graves' ophthalmopathy and Graves' hyperthyroidism. Scientists amplified the TCR beta CDR3 regions from RNA transcripts. A first-round RT-PCR used HTBI primers, followed by a second-round multiplex PCR. One entry per CDR3 protein, called by TCRdb with MiXCR from the multiplex PCR reads. The sample has over a million distinct CDR3 sequences, 35% to 40% seen once; the top ten hold approximately 10%. The sample consisted of peripheral blood or thyroid tissue (not recorded which). These receptors were collected from an adult man with Graves' hyperthyroidism.

V and J are TRBV3-1 and TRBJ2-7; 7 positions match TRBD2. In germline, CDR1 is LGHDT, CDR2 YNNKEL (reference sequence). The CDR3 extends over 15 amino acids. J gave up 5 bases and V 1 base, and 8 bases lay outside the gene matches. In DNA, the CDR3 is TGTGCCAGCAGCCAAGCTGGGGCTAGCGGAAACGAGCAGTACTTC. It codes for CASSQAGASGNEQYF.

In its sample, this clonotype was seen a few times. The chain combines TRBV30 with TRBJ1-2, with 8 bases aligning to TRBD1. Germline V CDR1 and CDR2: GTSNPN, SVGIG (reference sequence). V shed 2 bases and J 2 bases; nucleotides not matched to a gene: 4. The CDR3 covers 14 residues. This chain's CDR3 is CAWSRDRRNYGYTF. As DNA, the CDR3 is TGTGCCTGGAGTCGGGACAGGAGGAACTATGGCTACACCTTC. The whole variable domain, filled in from reference TRBV30 and TRBJ1-2, reads SQTIHQWPATLVQPVGSPLSLECTVEGTSNPNLYWYRQAAGRGLQLLFYSVGIGQISSEVPQNLSASRPQDRQFILSSKKLLLSDSGFYLCAWSRDRRNYGYTFGSGTRLTVV.

This chain joins TRBV20-1 and TRBJ1-5; D unresolved. Germline V gene sequence: CDR1 DFQATT, CDR2 SNEGSKA (reference sequence). There are 14 residues in the CDR3. The germline V and J ends were trimmed by 4 bases and 2 bases, with 12 bases remaining between them. CDR3 in DNA: TGCAGTGCTAAGCCCGGGGTGCGCAATCAGCCCCAGCATTTT. Its translation: CSAKPGVRNQPQHF.

V gene TRBV2 combines with J gene TRBJ1-5, with D perhaps matching TRBD1 (6 bases). This CDR3 comprises 12 residues. Between the trimmed V and J ends, which lost 7 bases and 5 bases, there was a span of 9 bases. CDR1 is SNHLY, CDR2 FYNNEI, per germline. DNA of the CDR3: TGTGCCAGCACCACAGGGTATCAGCCCCAGCATTTT. Protein sequence: CASTTGYQPQHF.

This clonotype was observed at least ten times. The J gene is TRBJ2-6, the V gene TRBV10-3, with TRBD1 matching over 11 bases. Trimming at V came to 6 bases and at J to 4 bases, leaving 8 bases not matched to a gene. CDR1 is ENHRY and CDR2 is SYGVKD in the germline V gene. The CDR3 runs 17 residues. The CDR3 protein is CAISNRDRGGGANVLTF. The DNA for the CDR3 is TGTGCCATCAGCAATCGGGACAGGGGGGGAGGGGCCAACGTCCTGACTTTC.

Ten or more counts support this clonotype. This chain links TRBV19 with TRBJ2-7, with D tentatively TRBD1 (6 bases). Germline lookup yields CDR1 LNHDA and CDR2 SQIVND (reference sequence). V shed 7 bases and J shed 4 bases, with 11 bases lying between them. This CDR3 is 12 amino acids long. CDR3 loop: CASMGDTYEQYF. The CDR3 bases are TGTGCCAGTATGGGGGACACTTACGAGCAGTACTTC.

The chain employs TRBV12-3 or TRBV12-4 and TRBJ2-1; perhaps TRBD1 as D (6 bases). There are 13 residues in the CDR3. The germline V and J ends were trimmed by 3 bases and 10 bases, with 13 bases remaining between them. The DNA for the CDR3 is TGTGCCAGCAGTTTTGGACAGACTTACGAGCAGTTCTTC. Its translation is CASSFGQTYEQFF.